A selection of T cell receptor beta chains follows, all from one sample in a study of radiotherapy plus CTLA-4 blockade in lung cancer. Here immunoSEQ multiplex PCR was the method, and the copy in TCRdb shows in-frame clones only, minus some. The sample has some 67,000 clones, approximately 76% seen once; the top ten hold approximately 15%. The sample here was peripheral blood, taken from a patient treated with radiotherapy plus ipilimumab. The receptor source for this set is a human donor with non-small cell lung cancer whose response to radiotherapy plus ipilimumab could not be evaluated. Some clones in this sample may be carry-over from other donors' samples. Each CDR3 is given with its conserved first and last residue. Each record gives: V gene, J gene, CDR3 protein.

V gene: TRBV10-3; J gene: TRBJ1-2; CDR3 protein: CANGGGDGYTF
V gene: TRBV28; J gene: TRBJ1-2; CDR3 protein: CASGSGTETNYGYTF
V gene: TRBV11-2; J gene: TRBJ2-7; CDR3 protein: CASSASDRPLGQYF
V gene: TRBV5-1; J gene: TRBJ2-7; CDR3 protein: CASSLSSGGGYEQYF
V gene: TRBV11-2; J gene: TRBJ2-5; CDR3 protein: CASSLSRVETQYF
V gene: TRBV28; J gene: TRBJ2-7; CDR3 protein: CASTPDRGTGEQYF
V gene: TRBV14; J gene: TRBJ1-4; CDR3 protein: CASSHQTGLNEKLFF
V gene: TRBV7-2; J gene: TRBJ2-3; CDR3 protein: CASRPLAGGLDTQYF
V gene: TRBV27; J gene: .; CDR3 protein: CASSPLRGTVSYEQYF
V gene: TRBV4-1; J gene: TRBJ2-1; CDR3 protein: CASSPSLAGYNEQFF
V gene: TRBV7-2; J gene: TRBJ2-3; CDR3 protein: CASRETSSADTQYF
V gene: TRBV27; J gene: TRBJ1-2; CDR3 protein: CASSHRGRPNYGYTF
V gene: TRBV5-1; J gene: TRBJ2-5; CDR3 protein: CASSGGVRQETQYF
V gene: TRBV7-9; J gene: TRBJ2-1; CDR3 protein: CASTVEVLAGFYNEQFF
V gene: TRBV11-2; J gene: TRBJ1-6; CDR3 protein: CASSSGQGAPLHF
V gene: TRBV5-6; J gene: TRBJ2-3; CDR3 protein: CASSLSGTDTQYF
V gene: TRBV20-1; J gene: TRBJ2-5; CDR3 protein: CSARVRETQYF
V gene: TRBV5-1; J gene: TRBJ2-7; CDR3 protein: CASSAASGTGYEQYF
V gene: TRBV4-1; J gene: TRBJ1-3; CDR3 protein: CASSQALAGPSGNTIYF
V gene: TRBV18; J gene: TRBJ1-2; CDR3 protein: CASSPSGQGGTYGYTF
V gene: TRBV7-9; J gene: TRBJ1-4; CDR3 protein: CASSRDRVNEKLFF
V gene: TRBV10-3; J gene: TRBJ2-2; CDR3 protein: CAISARDRENTGELFF
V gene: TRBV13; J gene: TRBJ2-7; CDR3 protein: CASSSRTLSYEQYF
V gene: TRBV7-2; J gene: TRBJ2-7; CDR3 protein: CASSFTRGPYEQYF
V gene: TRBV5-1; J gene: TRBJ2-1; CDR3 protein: CASSLGGTSGDNEQFF
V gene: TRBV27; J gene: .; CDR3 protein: CASSLRPLAGGGGYEQYF
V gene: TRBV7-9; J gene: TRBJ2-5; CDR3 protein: CASSSPREVETQYF
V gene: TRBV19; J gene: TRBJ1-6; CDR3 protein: CASSRQSYNSPLHF
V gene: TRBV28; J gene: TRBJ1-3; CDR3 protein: CASSPTGALSGNTIYF
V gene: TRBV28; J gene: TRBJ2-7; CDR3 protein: CASSATSGASGEQYF
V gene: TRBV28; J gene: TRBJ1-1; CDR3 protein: CASSSPGHPNTEAFF
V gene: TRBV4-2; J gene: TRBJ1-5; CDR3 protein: CASSQEAGINQPQHF
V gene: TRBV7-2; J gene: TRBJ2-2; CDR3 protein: CASSHGQGDTGELFF
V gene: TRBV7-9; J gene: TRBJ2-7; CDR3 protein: CASSLGQYEQYF
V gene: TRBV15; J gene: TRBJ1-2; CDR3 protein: CATSPPTRTNYGYTF
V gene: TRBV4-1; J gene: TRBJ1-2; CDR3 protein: CASSQAGQNYGYTF
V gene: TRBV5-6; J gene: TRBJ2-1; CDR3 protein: CASSWAGGPRNEQFF
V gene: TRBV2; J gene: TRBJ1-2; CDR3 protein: CASTSGTAYGYTF
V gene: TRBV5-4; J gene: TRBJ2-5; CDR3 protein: CASSLGIAGGQETQYF
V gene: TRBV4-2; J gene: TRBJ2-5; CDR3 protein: CASSQDLGGDRETQYF
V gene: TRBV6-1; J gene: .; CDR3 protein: CASSEVTGGPSYEQYF
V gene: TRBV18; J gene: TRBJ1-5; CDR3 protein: CASSLLPPSDSNQPQHF
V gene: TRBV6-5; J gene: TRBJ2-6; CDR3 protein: CASSYRGSGANVLTF
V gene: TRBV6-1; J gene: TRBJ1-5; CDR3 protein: CASILQVSSNQPQHF
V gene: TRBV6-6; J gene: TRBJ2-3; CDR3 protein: CASSQGTITDTQYF
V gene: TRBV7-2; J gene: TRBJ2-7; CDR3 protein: CASGDPRGRYEQYF
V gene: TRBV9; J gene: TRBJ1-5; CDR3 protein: CASSADSFNQPQHF
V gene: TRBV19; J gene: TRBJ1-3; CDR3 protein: CASATVSGNTIYF
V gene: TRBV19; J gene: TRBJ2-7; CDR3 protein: CASSIGAGGAYEQYF
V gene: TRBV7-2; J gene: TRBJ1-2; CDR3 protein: CASSLERNYGYTF
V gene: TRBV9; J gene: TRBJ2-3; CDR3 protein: CASSPRQGRADTQYF
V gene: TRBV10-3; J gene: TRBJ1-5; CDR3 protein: CAPPATDRVIYSNQPQHF
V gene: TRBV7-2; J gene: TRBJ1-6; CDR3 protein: CASRIKSGTGNSPLHF
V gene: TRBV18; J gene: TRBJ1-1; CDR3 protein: CASSPEQPRVVSTEAFF
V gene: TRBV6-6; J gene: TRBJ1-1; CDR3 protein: CASSSRTGGTEAFF
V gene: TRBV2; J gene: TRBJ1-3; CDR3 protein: CASSSQMPSSGNTIYF
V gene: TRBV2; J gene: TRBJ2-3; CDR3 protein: CASSDGTSGTDTQYF